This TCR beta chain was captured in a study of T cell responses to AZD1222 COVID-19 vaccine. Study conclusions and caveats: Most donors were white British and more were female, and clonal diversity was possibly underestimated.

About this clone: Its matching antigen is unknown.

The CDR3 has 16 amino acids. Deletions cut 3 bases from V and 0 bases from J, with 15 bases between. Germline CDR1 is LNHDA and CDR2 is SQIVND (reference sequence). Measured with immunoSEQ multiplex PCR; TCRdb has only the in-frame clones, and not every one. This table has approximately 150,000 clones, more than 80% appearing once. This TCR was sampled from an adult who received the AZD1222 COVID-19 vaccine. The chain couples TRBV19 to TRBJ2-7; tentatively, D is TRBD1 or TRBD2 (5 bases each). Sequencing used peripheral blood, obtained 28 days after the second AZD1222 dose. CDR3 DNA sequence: TGTGCCAGTAGTATGAAAGGGGACCTTTTCTCCTACGAGCAGTACTTC. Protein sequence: CASSMKGDLFSYEQYF.